This T cell receptor (beta chain) was captured in a study of beta chain features in type 1 diabetes. Overall study: Patients were similar to healthy donors in age and gender (as well as in cell yields).

Study-wide findings and caveats: In type 1 diabetes patients, VDJ junctions had fewer insertions; deletions at these junctions were more frequent. Significant though moderate, a shortening of TCRB CDR3s appeared in all four CD4+ subsets of Type 1 diabetes patients. Within the patient group, naive, central memory and Treg TCRB repertoires appeared more similar to each other than within healthy donors.

Comments on this clone: Its antigen is not known.

Since all of the isolated RNA was reverse transcribed, expressed TCRB transcripts were what got sequenced. Using immunoSEQ multiplex PCR, the repertoire was profiled, and TCRdb retains in-frame clones only, with some absent. The sample has 95,000 to 110,000 clones; under 30% are singletons. Deletions cut 4 bases from V and 0 bases from J, with 17 bases between. Germline V lookup: CDR1 SQVTM, CDR2 ANQGSEA. This CDR3 has 16 amino acids. The chain uses TRBV29-1 and TRBJ2-3, with D perhaps TRBD2 (6 bases). Sequencing was carried out using central memory CD4+ T cells from blood. This TCR came from a woman aged 18-29 years with type 1 diabetes. The CDR3 DNA reads TGCAGCGTTGGGTATGCGGCGGGGTTTAGCACAGATACGCAGTATTTT. Translated: CSVGYAAGFSTDTQYF.